This T cell receptor (beta chain) was sequenced in a study of metastatic and nonmetastatic thyroid tumors. Patients had received no treatment of any kind before thyroid surgery. TCRdb re-called the PCR reads through MiXCR. The repertoire holds tens of thousands of clones, roughly 26% seen once, with 9.6% in the top ten. Germline loops: CDR1 KGHSH, CDR2 LQKENI. The CDR3 is made up of 15 amino acids. J gave up 6 bases and V 3 bases, and 10 bases lay outside the gene matches. This clone was found many times. The sample comprised blood. V and J are TRBV18 and TRBJ2-7, with 8 positions matching TRBD2. The sequence was collected from a female donor with papillary thyroid cancer or a benign thyroid nodule (not recorded which). Some clones in this sample may be carry-over from other donors' samples. The CDR3 loop is CASSPPGLGGVEQYF. DNA for the CDR3: TGTGCCAGCTCACCTCCGGGACTAGGGGGGGTCGAGCAGTACTTC. Complete variable domain (other parts from reference TRBV18 and TRBJ2-7): NAGVMQNPRHLVRRRGQEARLRCSPMKGHSHVYWYRQLPEEGLKFMVYLQKENIIDESGMPKERFSAEFPKEGPSILRIQQVVRGDSAAYFCASSPPGLGGVEQYFGPGTRLTVT.